The 25 T cell receptor beta chains below all came from one sample that was sequenced in a study of shared clonotypes between healthy human individuals. Clones were read by immunoSEQ multiplex PCR, and TCRdb kept only the in-frame ones, dropping some. The sample includes hundreds of thousands of clones, 85% to 95% of them seen just once. Naive-designated CD8 cells lacked CD45RO, were positively enriched for CCR7, and omitted terminally differentiated effector memory CD45RA+ cells. Sample: naive CD8+ T cells sorted from blood. The source of these receptors is a woman under 40 in good health.

The chain recombines TRBV14 with TRBJ2-3; D uncertain. The V end was cut by 6 bases, the J end by 6 bases, with 10 bases between. The length of the CDR3 is 12 residues. Germline CDR1 reads SGHDN; CDR2 reads FVKESK. The CDR3 is CASSPRIDTQYF. CDR3 bases: TGTGCCAGCAGTCCTAGGATTGATACGCAGTATTTT.

The V and J genes are TRBV15 and TRBJ2-7, with 10 bases lining up with TRBD2. Looked up from germline, CDR1 is LNHNV and CDR2 is YYDKDF (reference sequence). V shed 1 base, J shed 4 bases, and the junction held 4 bases outside the gene matches. The CDR3 totals 15 residues. CDR3 region: CATSRVGTSEYEQYF. The CDR3 DNA reads as TGTGCCACCAGCAGAGTCGGGACTAGCGAATACGAGCAGTACTTC. The full variable domain, with the rest looked up from reference TRBV15 and TRBJ2-7, is DAMVIQNPRYQVTQFGKPVTLSCSQTLNHNVMYWYQQKSSQAPKLLFHYYDKDFNNEADTPDNFQSRRPNTSFCFLDIRSPGLGDTAMYLCATSRVGTSEYEQYFGPGTRLTVT.

The chain recombines TRBV28 with TRBJ1-5; D possibly corresponds to TRBD1 (5 bases). Germline V gives CDR1 MDHEN, CDR2 SYDVKM. The CDR3 contains 16 residues. V was shortened by 6 bases and J by 2 bases, with 17 bases between the two germline ends. The DNA for the CDR3 is TGTGCCAGCAGCCACCCCTCTGAGGGGCGCAATCAGCCCCAGCATTTT. The encoded protein is CASSHPSEGRNQPQHF. The full variable domain, rest sourced from reference TRBV28 and TRBJ1-5, is DVKVTQSSRYLVKRTGEKVFLECVQDMDHENMFWYRQDPGLGLRLIYFSYDVKMKEKGDIPEGYSVSREKKERFSLILESASTNQTSMYLCASSHPSEGRNQPQHFGDGTRLSIL.

This chain connects TRBV19 to TRBJ2-2; D tentatively fits TRBD1 or TRBD2 (5 bases each). CDR3 length: 17 residues. Trimming took 3 bases from V and 2 from J, leaving 16 bases between them. The germline gives CDR1 LNHDA, CDR2 SQIVND (reference sequence). CDR3 nucleotides: TGTGCCAGTAGTATCCCGGTGGGGGTTCTCAACACCGGGGAGCTGTTTTTT. Translating it yields CASSIPVGVLNTGELFF.

The chain joins TRBV19 to TRBJ1-5; maybe TRBD1 (6 bases). The CDR3 is 14 residues long. Germline V CDR1 and CDR2: LNHDA, SQIVND (reference sequence). V lost 2 bases to trimming and J lost 4 bases, with 9 bases between them. The CDR3 reads CASSIRTENQPQHF. Here the CDR3 DNA reads TGTGCCAGTAGTATACGGACAGAGAATCAGCCCCAGCATTTT.

The gene calls are TRBV27 and TRBJ1-1, with TRBD1 as a possible D gene (5 bases). The ends were cut back, 2 bases at V and 1 base at J, with 8 bases in the middle. This CDR3 contains 14 residues. CDR1 and CDR2 (germline): MNHEY, SMNVEV (reference sequence). The CDR3 spells CASSLMGPNTEAFF. The CDR3 DNA follows: TGTGCCAGCAGTTTAATGGGACCGAACACTGAAGCTTTCTTT.

The chain joins TRBV14 to TRBJ2-7, with 8 nucleotides matching TRBD2. The CDR3 is 14 amino acids. Germline trimming cut 1 base from V and 2 bases from J; bases unmatched to any gene: 1. Germline values: CDR1 SGHDN, CDR2 FVKESK. The CDR3 DNA reads TGTGCCAGCAGCCAAGGGGGACTAGCCTACGAGCAGTACTTC. As protein: CASSQGGLAYEQYF.

V usage is TRBV2 and J usage is TRBJ1-1; D ambiguous. Germline values: CDR1 SNHLY, CDR2 FYNNEI. CDR3 size: 15 residues. With 8 bases removed from V and 3 bases from J, the gap between germline ends came to 19 bases. The CDR3 reads CASPSPEGSDTEAFF. CDR3 coding DNA: TGTGCCAGCCCCTCACCCGAGGGATCGGACACTGAAGCTTTCTTT.

The chain recombines TRBV4-1 with TRBJ1-4; D is perhaps TRBD1 (5 bases). CDR1 and CDR2 (germline): MGHRA, YSYEKL. The CDR3 is made up of 16 amino acids. The germline V and J ends were trimmed by 5 bases and 8 bases, with 21 bases remaining between them. The CDR3 sequence: CASSYQVRDFWEKLFF. For the CDR3, the DNA is TGCGCCAGCAGCTATCAAGTTCGGGACTTTTGGGAAAAACTGTTTTTT.

The genes are TRBV5-6 and TRBJ1-5; D is uncertain. This CDR3 comprises 12 residues. The ends were cut back, 2 bases at V and 2 bases at J, with 2 bases in the middle. In germline, CDR1 is SGHDT, CDR2 YYEEEE. CDR3 in amino acids: CASSFGNQPQHF. The CDR3 DNA sequence: TGTGCCAGCAGCTTTGGCAATCAGCCCCAGCATTTT. The variable domain in full, with the rest retrieved from reference TRBV5-6 and TRBJ1-5, is DAGVTQSPTHLIKTRGQQVTLRCSPKSGHDTVSWYQQALGQGPQFIFQYYEEEERQRGNFPDRFSGHQFPNYSSELNVNALLLGDSALYLCASSFGNQPQHFGDGTRLSIL.

This chain links TRBV19 with TRBJ2-3; 13 positions agree with TRBD2. This CDR3 is built from 15 residues. V lost 9 bases and J lost 2; bases outside the gene matches: 5. The germline V gene encodes CDR1 LNHDA and CDR2 SQIVND (reference sequence). The CDR3 DNA reads TGTGCCAGCCAGGGACTAGCGGGGATCACAGATACGCAGTATTTT. Its protein product is CASQGLAGITDTQYF.

The genes are TRBV6-5 and TRBJ1-4; D is ambiguous. Trimming cost V 4 bases and J 0 bases, with 9 bases left between them. The CDR3 covers 15 residues. CDR1 and CDR2 (germline): MNHEY, SVGAGI. The CDR3 DNA follows: TGTGCCAGCAGTTCCGAGTTTGCAACTAATGAAAAACTGTTTTTT. Translated, it gives CASSSEFATNEKLFF.

The chain carries TRBV5-4 and TRBJ2-7; 14 positions match TRBD2. V was clipped by 4 bases and J by 6 bases; unmatched bases: 6. There are 15 residues in the CDR3. The germline V gene has CDR1 SGHNT and CDR2 YYREEE (reference sequence). CDR3 in amino acids: CASSHWTSGRSEQYF. The CDR3 DNA follows: TGTGCCAGCAGCCACTGGACTAGCGGGAGGTCCGAGCAGTACTTC.

On this clone: This same CDR3 is encoded by further DNA sequences in the sample. This chain links TRBV5-1 with TRBJ2-7, with TRBD1 matching over 7 bases. The CDR3 totals 14 residues. The V gene end was trimmed by 1 base and the J gene end by 0 bases; junction bases not matched to a gene: 1. Germline V lookup: CDR1 SGHRS, CDR2 YFSETQ. CDR3 DNA: TGCGCCAGCAGCTTGACAGGGGCCTCCTACGAGCAGTACTTC. It specifies CASSLTGASYEQYF.

The chain uses TRBV14 and TRBJ2-7, with D possibly called TRBD1 or TRBD2 (5 bases each). The germline V and J ends were trimmed by 0 bases and 0 bases, with 12 bases remaining between them. CDR3 length equals 16 residues. Per the germline V gene, CDR1 is SGHDN and CDR2 is FVKESK. CDR3 sequence reads: CASSQEGPPFSYEQYF. The CDR3 DNA reads as TGTGCCAGCAGCCAAGAGGGACCGCCGTTCTCCTACGAGCAGTACTTC.

The chain uses TRBV6-6 and TRBJ2-3, with D perhaps matching TRBD1 (6 bases). Germline V gene sequence: CDR1 MNHNY, CDR2 SVGAGI (reference sequence). Trimming took 5 bases from V and 3 from J, leaving 18 bases between them. The CDR3 sequence is 16 residues long. CDR3 sequence reads: CASSKRGGRTTDTQYF. The CDR3 region has the DNA TGTGCCAGCAGTAAACGAGGGGGTAGGACGACAGATACGCAGTATTTT.

The V and J genes are TRBV28 and TRBJ2-3; 10 bases map to TRBD1. In germline, CDR1 is MDHEN, CDR2 SYDVKM. CDR3 length: 15 residues. V lost 3 bases, J lost 3 bases, and 3 bases stayed unmatched. DNA of the CDR3: TGTGCCAGCAGTTTTTGGGGACAGGGGACAGATACGCAGTATTTT. It specifies CASSFWGQGTDTQYF.

The chain couples TRBV19 to TRBJ1-3, with D hard to call. V dropped 6 bases and J dropped 2 bases, with 14 bases sitting between them. Looked up from germline, CDR1 is LNHDA and CDR2 is SQIVND (reference sequence). The CDR3 length is 15 residues. Here the CDR3 reads CASSPRTLTGNTIYF. The CDR3 DNA reads as TGTGCCAGTAGCCCCAGGACCCTCACTGGAAACACCATATATTTT.

The chain couples TRBV28 to TRBJ2-7; D possibly corresponds to TRBD2 (6 bases). Germline V gene data show CDR1 as MDHEN and CDR2 as SYDVKM. Trimming removed 3 bases from V and 0 bases from J, with 12 bases in between. This CDR3 contains 15 residues. The CDR3 region is CASSFLAGFSYEQYF. CDR3 in DNA: TGTGCCAGCAGTTTTCTGGCGGGATTCTCCTACGAGCAGTACTTC.

This chain uses TRBV5-1 with TRBJ2-2; TRBD2 agrees at 11 bases. There are 16 residues in the CDR3. Germline CDR1 SGHRS, CDR2 YFSETQ. V was clipped by 3 bases and J by 2 bases; unmatched bases: 3. The CDR3 DNA reads as TGCGCCAGCAGCTACCGACTAGCGGGAAACACCGGGGAGCTGTTTTTT. Protein: CASSYRLAGNTGELFF.

The chain carries TRBV7-8 and TRBJ2-7, with 7 bases aligning to TRBD2. This CDR3 is built from 19 residues. With 5 bases clipped from V and 2 bases from J, the junction kept 21 bases outside the gene matches. Germline values: CDR1 SGHVS, CDR2 FQNEAQ. This CDR3 reads CASSEGKIRSAGPAYEQYF. CDR3 coding DNA: TGTGCCAGCAGCGAAGGAAAGATTAGATCAGCGGGACCGGCCTACGAGCAGTACTTC.

This clone is a singleton in its sample. The chain couples TRBV14 to TRBJ2-3; 7 positions match TRBD2. CDR3 length: 14 amino acids. Germline V lookup: CDR1 SGHDN, CDR2 FVKESK. Trimming removed 6 bases from V and 2 bases from J; junction bases left unmatched: 5. DNA of the CDR3: TGTGCCAGCAGTGGCGGGAGATCCACAGATACGCAGTATTTT. This translates into CASSGGRSTDTQYF.

This chain links TRBV9 with TRBJ2-7, with TRBD2 matching over 15 bases. V lost 5 bases and J lost 4; bases outside the gene matches: 28. The CDR3 has 23 amino acids. CDR1 is SGDLS, CDR2 YYNGEE, per germline. For the CDR3, the DNA is TGTGCCAGCAGACCTCCGGGGCAGGACCCCTCGTACGGACTAGCGGGAGGGACATACGAGCAGTACTTC. It translates to CASRPPGQDPSYGLAGGTYEQYF.

The chain carries TRBV29-1 and TRBJ1-5; tentatively, D is TRBD1 (6 bases). Germline V CDR1 and CDR2: SQVTM, ANQGSEA. The CDR3 extends over 15 amino acids. V gave up 6 bases and J gave up 7 bases, with 22 bases separating them. In DNA form, the CDR3 reads TGCAGCGTGATCCCGGGGGGCGGCGTAGGCCAGCCCCAGCATTTT. This translates into CSVIPGGGVGQPQHF.

In its sample, this clone was seen a few times. The chain recombines TRBV29-1 with TRBJ1-2, with a possible D match to TRBD1 (6 bases). Germline V gene sequence: CDR1 SQVTM, CDR2 ANQGSEA. This CDR3 comprises 12 residues. V was clipped by 7 bases and J by 2 bases, with 11 bases between them. The CDR3: CSGYTGNYGYTF. The CDR3, as DNA: TGCAGCGGGTATACAGGGAACTATGGCTACACCTTC.